Listed below are T cell receptor beta chains from one sample, sequenced in a study of blood T cell repertoires in COVID-19. The table came from immunoSEQ multiplex PCR; TCRdb's copy has only in-frame clones and leaves some out. The sample holds approximately 97,000 clones, 75% to 95% seen once. Sequencing used peripheral blood. The receptors come from a man younger than 35 with acute or convalescent COVID-19. Each CDR3 is given with its conserved first and last residue. Each record gives: V gene, D gene, clone size, J gene, CDR3 protein, CDR3 DNA. A D gene is named only where the DNA matches it firmly. Clone size is shown for a subset of rows, as once, few, many or a class of expanded clone.

TRBV30	NA	NA	TRBJ2-7	CAWSLEVLSDSSYEQYF	TGTGCCTGGAGTCTCGAAGTCCTCTCGGACAGTTCGTACGAGCAGTACTTC
TRBV18	NA	NA	TRBJ1-2	CASSPDRNYGYTF	TGTGCCAGCTCACCCGACAGGAACTATGGCTACACCTTC
TRBV2	TRBD1	NA	TRBJ1-1	CASSEVRGPEAFF	TGTGCCAGCAGTGAAGTTAGGGGGCCTGAAGCTTTCTTT
TRBV9	NA	NA	TRBJ1-2	CASSVGAGGTNYGYTF	TGTGCCAGCAGCGTAGGGGCCGGGGGGACTAACTATGGCTACACCTTC
TRBV19	NA	NA	TRBJ1-1	CASSIDGEYTEAFF	TGTGCCAGTAGTATAGATGGGGAGTACACTGAAGCTTTCTTT
TRBV6-7	TRBD1	NA	TRBJ1-5	CASIHLNDQGARANQPQHF	TGTGCCAGCATCCACCTGAATGACCAGGGGGCCAGGGCCAATCAGCCCCAGCATTTT
TRBV19	NA	NA	TRBJ2-1	CASSIGRGPRNEQFF	TGTGCCAGTAGTATCGGTCGAGGGCCCCGTAATGAGCAGTTCTTC
TRBV19	TRBD2	NA	TRBJ2-5	CASSISSGGYQETQYF	TGTGCCAGTAGTATATCATCCGGGGGGTACCAAGAGACCCAGTACTTC
TRBV5-1	TRBD2	NA	TRBJ2-1	CASSLRPSGPEYNEQFF	TGCGCCAGCAGCTTGAGACCTAGCGGGCCCGAATACAATGAGCAGTTCTTC
TRBV27	TRBD1	NA	TRBJ1-1	CASSSLTGGNTEAFF	TGTGCCAGCAGTTCCCTGACAGGGGGAAACACTGAAGCTTTCTTT
TRBV6-4	TRBD2	NA	TRBJ2-1	CASSAQRGPSYNEQFF	TGTGCCAGCAGTGCCCAGCGGGGCCCCTCCTACAATGAGCAGTTCTTC
TRBV11-2	TRBD1	once	TRBJ1-5	CASSPGQGGQPQHF	TGTGCCAGCAGCCCCGGACAGGGAGGCCAGCCCCAGCATTTT
TRBV7-9	TRBD2	NA	TRBJ2-7	CASSLERERYEQYF	TGTGCCAGCAGCTTAGAGCGGGAGAGGTACGAGCAGTACTTC
TRBV12-3/TRBV12-4	NA	NA	TRBJ1-4	CASAQGNEKLFF	TGTGCCAGCGCCCAGGGGAATGAAAAACTGTTTTTT
TRBV5-1	TRBD2	NA	TRBJ2-7	CASSSLGTSGGLLGDEQYF	TGCGCCAGCAGTTCACTCGGGACTAGCGGGGGTCTGCTCGGAGACGAGCAGTACTTC
TRBV11-2	TRBD1	NA	TRBJ1-2	CASSLDTGTGGSYGYTF	TGTGCCAGCAGCTTAGATACGGGGACAGGGGGCAGCTATGGCTACACCTTC
TRBV30	TRBD2	once	TRBJ2-7	CAWAFSGRTAF	TGTGCCTGGGCCTTTAGCGGGAGAACAGCCTTC
TRBV10-1	TRBD2	NA	TRBJ2-7	CASSHPGGGSRYEQYF	TGCGCCAGCAGCCATCCGGGGGGAGGAAGTCGCTACGAGCAGTACTTC
TRBV7-9	NA	NA	TRBJ1-2	CASSFRGGTETYGYTF	TGTGCCAGCAGCTTCCGGGGGGGTACAGAGACCTATGGCTACACCTTC
TRBV5-5	NA	NA	TRBJ1-1	CASSWGQNTEAFF	TGTGCCAGCAGTTGGGGACAGAACACTGAAGCTTTCTTT
TRBV27	NA	NA	TRBJ2-1	CASRETVRDNEQFF	TGTGCCAGCAGGGAGACAGTTCGCGACAATGAGCAGTTCTTC
TRBV7-2	NA	NA	TRBJ2-7	CASSLGGRAEQYF	TGTGCCAGCAGCTTAGGGGGCAGGGCCGAGCAGTACTTC
TRBV4-1	TRBD2	NA	TRBJ2-7	CASSQGLAGGEQYF	TGCGCCAGCAGCCAGGGACTAGCGGGAGGCGAGCAGTACTTC
TRBV24-1	TRBD1	NA	TRBJ1-5	CATSETGQGVDYQPQHF	TGTGCCACCAGTGAAACCGGACAGGGTGTGGACTATCAGCCCCAGCATTTT
TRBV2	NA	NA	TRBJ2-7	CASSPGGSSSYEQYF	TGTGCCAGCAGCCCCGGAGGGTCGAGCTCCTACGAGCAGTACTTC
TRBV11-3	NA	once	TRBJ2-1	CASSLEIVGAPREQFF	TGTGCCAGCAGCCTAGAAATTGTGGGAGCCCCAAGGGAGCAGTTCTTC
TRBV3-1/TRBV3-2	TRBD2	NA	TRBJ2-3	CASSPRPGLAKTDTQYF	TGTGCCAGCAGCCCAAGACCGGGACTAGCGAAAACAGATACGCAGTATTTT
TRBV30	NA	few	TRBJ1-3	CASTGEIGNTIYF	TGTGCCTCCACCGGGGAAATTGGAAACACCATATATTTT
TRBV5-6	NA	once	TRBJ2-7	CASSLLPNSKWEQYF	TGTGCCAGCAGCTTGTTGCCAAACTCGAAATGGGAGCAGTACTTC
TRBV2	TRBD1	NA	TRBJ1-5	CASSAGGQYHQPQHF	TGTGCCAGCAGTGCAGGGGGACAGTACCATCAGCCCCAGCATTTT
TRBV7-9	NA	NA	TRBJ1-2	CASSPVGDINYGYTF	TGTGCCAGCAGCCCCGTGGGGGACATCAACTATGGCTACACCTTC
TRBV2	TRBD2	NA	TRBJ2-5	CATVRSGRETQYF	TGTGCCACCGTTCGTAGCGGGAGGGAGACCCAGTACTTC
TRBV5-3	NA	NA	TRBJ1-3	CARSLAQGPFLYSGNTIYF	TGTGCCAGAAGCTTGGCCCAGGGGCCATTCCTCTACTCTGGAAACACCATATATTTT
TRBV11-3	NA	once	TRBJ2-1	CASSLGHPLNNEQFF	TGTGCCAGCAGCCTGGGACACCCTCTGAACAATGAGCAGTTCTTC
TRBV3-1/TRBV3-2	NA	NA	TRBJ2-1	CASSQEGSHNEQFF	TGTGCCAGCAGCCAAGAGGGGAGCCACAATGAGCAGTTCTTC
TRBV11-2	TRBD1	NA	TRBJ2-1	CASSLGQGHYNEQFF	TGTGCCAGCAGCTTAGGACAGGGACATTACAATGAGCAGTTCTTC